A single sample is the source of the 16 T cell receptor beta chains below, sequenced in a study of T cells in Graves' hyperthyroidism and ophthalmopathy. Amplified TCR beta CDR3 regions came from RNA transcripts. When the TCR CDR3 underwent first-round RT-PCR, the HTBI primer set was used. TCRdb recomputed calls from the multiplex PCR reads with MiXCR, one row per CDR3 protein. The data hold 800,000 or so distinct CDR3 sequences, with around 38% observed a single time. The specimen sequenced was blood. The source of these receptors is a man aged 18 to 29 with Graves' hyperthyroidism.

The sample holds a few counts of this clonotype. CDR3 in DNA: TGTGCCAGCAGCCCCCTTGACAGGGGTGAGACCCAGTACTTC. It is translated as CASSPLDRGETQYF. The chain couples TRBV7-9 to TRBJ2-5, with 8 bases fitting TRBD1. With 5 bases clipped from V and 5 bases from J, the junction kept 7 bases outside the gene matches. Germline V gene sequence: CDR1 SEHNR, CDR2 FQNEAQ (reference sequence). CDR3 size: 14 residues.

The chain is built from TRBV7-6 and TRBJ2-7; D call uncertain. This CDR3 contains 15 residues. V was shortened by 5 bases and J by 2 bases, with 16 bases between the two germline ends. Looked up from germline, CDR1 is SGHVS and CDR2 is FNYEAQ. The CDR3 region has the DNA TGTGCCAGCAGCGCGGACGGACGTTTAACCTACGAGCAGTACTTC. Translation gives CASSADGRLTYEQYF.

The CDR3 DNA is TGTGCCAGCAGTTGTATGTGGAAGATTGAAGCTTTCTTT. Its protein product is CASSCMWKIEAFF. The chain couples TRBV6-6 to TRBJ1-1; D gene ambiguous. The germline V gene has CDR1 MNHNY and CDR2 SVGAGI (reference sequence). This CDR3 contains 13 residues. The ends were cut back, 4 bases at V and 7 bases at J, with 13 bases in the middle.

The sample holds a few counts of this clonotype. The chain has TRBV9 and TRBJ2-2, with 10 bases matching TRBD1. The CDR3 consists of 15 residues. CDR1 SGDLS and CDR2 YYNGEE come from the germline V gene. Unmatched junction bases numbered 8, after V lost 7 bases and J lost 5 bases. The CDR3 region has the DNA TGTGCCAGCTGCCTCGGGACAGGGGTAACCGGGGAGCTGTTTTTT. The encoded protein is CASCLGTGVTGELFF.

This chain connects TRBV10-2 to TRBJ2-7; a possible D gene is TRBD2 (5 bases). V lost 7 bases and J 0 bases, leaving 13 bases between the germline ends. Germline V gives CDR1 WSHSY, CDR2 SAAADI. There are 14 residues in the CDR3. The CDR3 DNA reads as TGCGCCAGCAAAGTCCTAGCCTTCTCCTACGAGCAGTACTTC. It translates to CASKVLAFSYEQYF.

This clonotype was counted a few times. The chain is built from TRBV7-8 and TRBJ1-1, with D hard to call. V gave up 5 bases and J gave up 4 bases, with 17 bases separating them. The CDR3 is 15 residues long. Germline loops: CDR1 SGHVS, CDR2 FQNEAQ. The DNA for the CDR3 is TGTGCCAGCAGCCCGGGTGGGCATTTGGGCACTGAAGCTTTCTTT. Translation: CASSPGGHLGTEAFF.

Comments on this clonotype: Possible read error: a much larger clone is one base away. The chain employs TRBV10-1 and TRBJ1-1, with 7 bases fitting TRBD1. Germline lookup yields CDR1 WNHNN and CDR2 SYGVQD (reference sequence). The CDR3 covers 16 residues. The CDR3 region has the DNA TGCGCTCCCCAAGTTCGTCAGGGGGAATGTTGCACTGAAGCTTTCTTT. Amino acids: CAPQVRQGECCTEAFF.

The rearrangement joins TRBV7-9 to TRBJ2-7; D is perhaps TRBD2 (5 bases). CDR3 length: 15 amino acids. The V and J ends lost 5 bases and 0 bases respectively, with 14 bases between them. In germline, CDR1 is SEHNR, CDR2 FQNEAQ (reference sequence). CDR3 in DNA: TGTGCCAGCAGCATCGGGGAAAGGAGCTCCTACGAGCAGTACTTC. As protein: CASSIGERSSYEQYF.

Many counts were recorded for this clonotype. The rearrangement links TRBV7-2 to TRBJ1-5, with a weak D call TRBD1 (6 bases). CDR1 and CDR2 from the germline V gene are SGHTA and FQGNSA. V lost 5 bases and J lost 1, with 15 bases in between. The length of the CDR3 is 16 residues. The CDR3 spells CASSPDRWQSNQPQHF. CDR3 bases: TGTGCCAGCAGCCCAGACAGGTGGCAGAGCAATCAGCCCCAGCATTTT.

As concerns this clonotype: A read error may be the cause here, since a much bigger clone is one base away. Since no conserved phenylalanine or tryptophan closes the CDR3, a read error is the likely cause. The rearrangement links TRBV7-9 to TRBJ1-1, with D unresolved. There are 13 residues in the CDR3. The germline V gene has CDR1 SEHNR and CDR2 FQNEAQ (reference sequence). Trimming removed 5 bases from V and 2 bases from J, with 9 bases in between. The CDR3 DNA reads TGTGCCAGCAGCGGACGGGATAACACTGAAGCTTTCCTT. Protein product: CASSGRDNTEAFL.

The V and J genes are TRBV6-6 and TRBJ2-5; D could derive from TRBD1 or TRBD2 (5 bases each). This CDR3 spans 15 amino acids. Trimming removed 6 bases at V and 5 bases at J, with 19 bases between. Germline V gene data show CDR1 as MNHNY and CDR2 as SVGAGI (reference sequence). In DNA form, the CDR3 reads TGTGCCAGCAGCCCTGGACTGGGGCTAGGGGAGACCCAGTACTTC. It encodes CASSPGLGLGETQYF.

On this clonotype itself: This may arise from a read error, as a much more abundant clone is one base away. V gene TRBV7-9 combines with J gene TRBJ2-7; no clear D gene. This CDR3 has 15 amino acids. CDR1 is SEHNR and CDR2 is FQNEAQ in the germline V gene (reference sequence). Written as DNA, the CDR3 is TGTGCCAGCGGCTTAGGTTTGTCAGGCGTCTACGAGCAGTACTTC. Protein: CASGLGLSGVYEQYF.

The J gene is TRBJ2-7, the V gene TRBV29-1, with a tentative D call TRBD1 (5 bases). V dropped 4 bases and J dropped 6 bases, with 22 bases sitting between them. Germline CDR1 SQVTM, CDR2 ANQGSEA. This CDR3 is 15 amino acids long. DNA of the CDR3: TGCAGCGTTGCCCCCAAGGGGCCCCTGGGATCCGAGCAGTACTTC. Its translation: CSVAPKGPLGSEQYF.

The chain couples TRBV12-3 or TRBV12-4 to TRBJ1-2; no reliable D call. The CDR3 covers 15 residues. The V end was cut by 6 bases, the J end by 2 bases, with 16 bases between. This CDR3 reads CASSLNLGINYGYTF. The CDR3 DNA reads TGTGCCAGCAGCCTGAATTTAGGCATCAACTATGGCTACACCTTC.

Points on this clonotype: A read error may be the cause here, since a much bigger clone is one base away. The chain couples TRBV24-1 to TRBJ2-7; 8 bases agree with TRBD1. The CDR3 consists of 14 residues. Germline V gene data show CDR1 as KGHDR and CDR2 as SFDVKD. CDR3 residues: CATAGTGASHEQYF. CDR3 sequence (DNA): TGTGCCACAGCCGGGACAGGTGCCTCCCACGAGCAGTACTTC.

The chain recombines TRBV10-3 with TRBJ1-5; tentatively, D is TRBD1 (5 bases). CDR3 length equals 15 residues. With 10 bases removed from V and 1 base from J, the gap between germline ends came to 17 bases. Germline lookup yields CDR1 ENHRY and CDR2 SYGVKD. The CDR3 bases are TGTGCCACCGGGACGGACATATTAAGCAATCAGCCCCAGCATTTT. Translated, it gives CATGTDILSNQPQHF.